Listed below are T cell receptor beta chains from one sample, sequenced in a study of high-grade serous ovarian cancer treatment subgroups. TCRdb keeps only in-frame clones here, not all; method: immunoSEQ multiplex PCR. Found here are 18,000 or so clones, approximately 81% of them singletons; the top ten hold 6.4%. The sequencing input was tumor tissue. Source of these receptors: a human donor with high-grade serous ovarian cancer. Each CDR3 is given with its conserved first and last residue.

J: TRBJ2-7
V: TRBV30
CDR3: CAWSRLAGPYEQYF

J: TRBJ1-5
V: TRBV7-2
CDR3: CASSRQGGQPQHF

J: TRBJ1-2
V: TRBV25-1
CDR3: CASSEYRGDGYTF

J: TRBJ2-5
V: TRBV9
CDR3: CASSSQETQYF

J: TRBJ2-7
V: TRBV6-6
CDR3: CASSREGTYEQYF

J: TRBJ2-7
V: TRBV30
CDR3: CAWSWIDEQYF

J: TRBJ2-7
V: TRBV4-1
CDR3: CASSQEGREPHYEQYF

J: TRBJ2-3
V: TRBV7-6
CDR3: CASSLSRDTQYF

J: TRBJ2-1
V: TRBV5-6
CDR3: CASSLEVQRYYNEQFF

J: TRBJ2-7
V: TRBV7-2
CDR3: CASSTYRDEQYF

J: TRBJ2-3
V: TRBV7-6
CDR3: CASSLVVAGATDTQYF

J: TRBJ1-3
V: TRBV6-6
CDR3: CASRPGQGGGTIYF

J: TRBJ2-5
V: TRBV5-1
CDR3: CASSLGQLIQETQYF

J: TRBJ2-1
V: TRBV27
CDR3: CASSLSARERPYNEQFF

J: TRBJ2-1
V: TRBV2
CDR3: CASSRVANEQFF

J: TRBJ2-2
V: TRBV9
CDR3: CASSQAEGYGELFF

J: TRBJ2-2
V: TRBV28
CDR3: CASRRQANTGELFF

J: TRBJ2-7
V: TRBV5-4
CDR3: CASSLKLAGGGEQYF

J: TRBJ2-7
V: TRBV19
CDR3: CASSTQGNEQYF

J: TRBJ2-7
V: TRBV28
CDR3: CATDGRGYEQYF

J: TRBJ1-2
V: TRBV7-2
CDR3: CASRPFPGQGGYGYTF

J: TRBJ2-3
V: TRBV6-5
CDR3: CASSFSGSTDTQYF

J: TRBJ2-2
V: TRBV4-1
CDR3: CAARGTTNTGELFF

J: TRBJ2-1
V: TRBV7-9
CDR3: CASSLPSVGLAYNEQFF

J: TRBJ1-1
V: TRBV4-1
CDR3: CASSQPGPEAFF

J: TRBJ2-7
V: TRBV27
CDR3: CASSSPAGGYHEQYF

J: TRBJ1-4
V: TRBV4-2
CDR3: CASSPPEGFEKLFF

J: TRBJ2-7
V: TRBV27
CDR3: CATVGTLDYEQYF

J: TRBJ2-1
V: TRBV27
CDR3: CASSLMGLAGAGEQFF

J: TRBJ1-2
V: TRBV29-1
CDR3: CSVPSGQGNLDGYTF

J: TRBJ2-7
V: TRBV5-1
CDR3: CAVRRGTGEQYF

J: TRBJ1-2
V: TRBV30
CDR3: CAWNPGGYGYTF

J: TRBJ2-7
V: TRBV15
CDR3: CATSRAVDEQYF

J: TRBJ1-1
V: TRBV5-5
CDR3: CASSRTGNTEAFF

J: TRBJ1-2
V: TRBV6-1
CDR3: CASSAGGAVYGYTF

J: TRBJ1-1
V: TRBV5-1
CDR3: CASSLGRNTEAFF

J: TRBJ2-7
V: TRBV10-1
CDR3: CASSRTSGMSNEQYF